This record concerns one T cell receptor (beta chain) sequence. This entry is derived from a study of OX40 agonist ivuxolimab in advanced cancers. Study overall: Three patients, one with hepatocellular carcinoma and two with cutaneous melanoma, responded partially.

The data were produced by immunoSEQ multiplex PCR, yet TCRdb's version contains in-frame clones alone and is incomplete. The sample has 65,000 to 95,000 clones, about four fifths seen once. CDR3 length: 16 residues. Germline CDR1 SGHDT, CDR2 YYEEEE. The ends were cut back, 0 bases at V and 8 bases at J, with 15 bases in the middle. The sample was CD4+ or CD8+ T cells sorted from blood, taken in a trial of the OX40 agonist ivuxolimab. The chain couples TRBV5-6 to TRBJ1-6, with D maybe TRBD1 (5 bases). The origin of this receptor is an adult with an advanced solid tumor such as melanoma, head and neck, liver or kidney cancer. CDR3 in DNA: TGTGCCAGCAGCTTGGGTTCGGGGGACCCCGATTCACCCCTCCACTTT. It translates to CASSLGSGDPDSPLHF.